This is a list of T cell receptor beta chains from one sample in a study of cytomegalovirus exposure and HLA in healthy donors. Profiling relied on immunoSEQ multiplex PCR, and the TCRdb table lists in-frame clones only, not all of them. The sample yields 110,000 to 150,000 clones, 80% to 85% seen once. Sequencing input: PBMCs. The receptors were sampled from a boy aged 2 to 10 in good health and CMV-seronegative. Each CDR3 is given with its conserved first and last residue. A D gene is named only where the DNA matches it firmly. Where a row states a size, it is once, few, many or the class of an expanded clone; other rows omit it.

v_gene,d_gene,len,abundance,j_gene,CDR3aa,CDR3nt
TRBV4-1,NA,19,NA,TRBJ2-6,CASSQVAAAGISGANVLTF,TGCGCCAGCAGCCAAGTGGCTGCGGCAGGGATATCTGGGGCCAACGTCCTGACTTTC
TRBV10-3,NA,16,NA,TRBJ2-2,CAISDPAGDGTGELFF,TGTGCCATCAGTGATCCGGCAGGGGACGGCACCGGGGAGCTGTTTTTT
TRBV5-1,TRBD1,15,NA,TRBJ2-7,CASSYGQGNTYEQYF,TGCGCCAGCAGCTACGGACAGGGAAATACCTACGAGCAGTACTTC
TRBV9,NA,12,few,TRBJ1-1,CASSRGNTEAFF,TGTGCCAGCAGCAGGGGAAACACTGAAGCTTTCTTT
TRBV7-9,NA,12,NA,TRBJ1-1,CASSLALTEAFF,TGTGCCAGCAGCTTAGCTCTCACTGAAGCTTTCTTT
TRBV4-1,TRBD1,15,NA,TRBJ2-7,CASSQFRDSPFEQYF,TGCGCCAGCAGCCAGTTCCGGGACAGTCCTTTCGAGCAGTACTTC
TRBV27,NA,19,NA,TRBJ2-2,CASMGIVKPRSRLSGELFF,TGTGCCAGCATGGGCATCGTGAAGCCCCGGTCTCGCTTATCCGGGGAGCTGTTTTTT
TRBV6-1,NA,13,NA,TRBJ1-2,CASSPTENYGYTF,TGTGCCAGCAGCCCTACAGAAAACTATGGCTACACCTTC
TRBV30,NA,13,few,TRBJ1-1,CACPRDYITEAFF,TGTGCCTGCCCCAGGGATTATATCACTGAAGCTTTCTTT
TRBV4-3,NA,12,NA,TRBJ1-2,CASSQTGHGYTF,TGCGCCAGCAGCCAAACAGGACATGGCTACACCTTC
TRBV7-2,NA,12,NA,TRBJ2-1,CASSLNSHEQFF,TGTGCCAGCAGCTTAAATAGCCATGAGCAGTTCTTC
TRBV5-4,NA,12,NA,TRBJ2-1,CASRGDHNEQFF,TGTGCCAGCAGAGGAGATCACAATGAGCAGTTCTTC
TRBV11-3,NA,17,NA,TRBJ2-1,CASSPGGRKSSYNEQFF,TGTGCCAGCTCCCCGGGTGGGAGAAAGAGCTCCTACAATGAGCAGTTCTTC
TRBV28,NA,22,NA,TRBJ2-1,CASSLSPTQSGTQVTSYNEQFF,TGTGCCAGCAGTTTATCGCCAACCCAAAGTGGGACACAAGTTACCTCCTACAATGAGCAGTTCTTC
TRBV27,NA,15,few,TRBJ1-5,CASRPIRGNWQPQHF,TGTGCCAGCAGGCCGATAAGGGGTAACTGGCAGCCCCAGCATTTT
TRBV6-1,TRBD2,15,NA,TRBJ2-7,CASSEGTSGSYEQYF,TGTGCCAGCAGTGAAGGGACTAGCGGTTCCTACGAGCAGTACTTC
TRBV7-2,TRBD1,14,NA,TRBJ2-7,CASSRDRGSYEQYF,TGTGCCAGCAGTCGGGACAGGGGGTCCTACGAGCAGTACTTC
TRBV27,NA,18,NA,TRBJ2-3,CASSLGLLRVGKLDTQYF,TGTGCCAGCAGTTTAGGGCTCCTCAGGGTGGGAAAGTTAGATACGCAGTATTTT
TRBV11-3,NA,13,NA,TRBJ1-1,CASSLVLNTEAFF,TGTGCCAGCAGCTTAGTCCTTAACACTGAAGCTTTCTTT
TRBV27,NA,13,NA,TRBJ1-2,CASSFQVNYGYTF,TGTGCCAGCAGTTTCCAGGTCAACTATGGCTACACCTTC
TRBV4-1,NA,17,few,TRBJ2-5,CASSQEGGQASPETQYF,TGCGCCAGCAGCCAAGAGGGAGGACAGGCGAGCCCAGAGACCCAGTACTTC
TRBV28,TRBD1,18,once,TRBJ1-5,CASRSGTGATYSNQPQHF,TGTGCCAGCAGATCCGGGACAGGGGCTACTTATAGCAATCAGCCCCAGCATTTT
TRBV6-5,TRBD1,11,NA,TRBJ1-1,CASRRDREAFF,TGTGCCAGCAGGAGGGACAGGGAAGCTTTCTTT
TRBV4-3,NA,15,NA,TRBJ2-7,CASSQGLELRYEQYF,TGCGCCAGCAGCCAAGGACTAGAGTTACGATACGAGCAGTACTTC
TRBV11-3,TRBD2,18,NA,TRBJ2-2,CASSRKHSGSPNTGELFF,TGTGCCAGCAGCCGAAAACATAGCGGGAGCCCGAACACCGGGGAGCTGTTTTTT
TRBV25-1,NA,12,NA,TRBJ2-7,CASSLPGREQYF,TGTGCCAGCAGTTTACCAGGGCGTGAGCAGTACTTC
TRBV11-2,NA,12,NA,TRBJ1-2,CASSSQGVGYTF,TGTGCCAGCAGCTCCCAGGGCGTTGGCTACACCTTC
TRBV9,NA,15,NA,TRBJ1-3,CASSPYDGGGNTIYF,TGTGCCAGCAGCCCCTACGACGGGGGTGGAAACACCATATATTTT
TRBV6-1,TRBD1,15,few,TRBJ2-7,CASSEGQGNLYEQYF,TGTGCCAGCAGTGAAGGACAGGGAAATCTGTACGAGCAGTACTTC
TRBV5-4,TRBD2,15,NA,TRBJ2-3,CASSFPGGRADTQYF,TGTGCCAGCAGCTTCCCGGGGGGGCGCGCAGATACGCAGTATTTT
TRBV30,TRBD1,13,NA,TRBJ1-5,CAWNDRADQPQHF,TGTGCCTGGAACGACAGGGCGGACCAGCCCCAGCATTTT
TRBV25-1,NA,15,once,TRBJ2-5,CASSEGFRAQETQYF,TGTGCCAGCAGTGAAGGTTTCAGGGCCCAAGAGACCCAGTACTTC
TRBV7-2,NA,15,NA,TRBJ2-1,CASSLDRTRSREQFF,TGTGCCAGCAGCTTAGATCGTACCCGGAGTAGAGAGCAGTTCTTC
TRBV6-6,NA,13,NA,TRBJ1-2,CASSYVGLDGYTF,TGTGCCAGCAGTTACGTCGGGTTGGATGGCTACACCTTC
TRBV6-1,TRBD2,16,NA,TRBJ2-3,CASSGKTSGGTDTQYF,TGTGCCAGCAGTGGCAAGACTAGCGGGGGCACAGATACGCAGTATTTT
TRBV19,NA,15,NA,TRBJ2-2,CASSHDMLRTGELFF,TGTGCCAGTAGCCACGACATGTTGCGAACCGGGGAGCTGTTTTTT
TRBV30,TRBD2,13,NA,TRBJ2-5,CAWGGTSRGEQYF,TGTGCCTGGGGGGGAACCTCGCGGGGGGAGCAGTACTTC
TRBV19,NA,15,NA,TRBJ2-1,CASSMSPGIYNEQFF,TGTGCCAGTAGTATGTCCCCCGGGATCTACAATGAGCAGTTCTTC
TRBV7-3,NA,14,NA,TRBJ1-4,CASSFCQGWEKLFF,TGTGCCAGCAGCTTCTGCCAGGGTTGGGAAAAACTGTTTTTT
TRBV18,NA,14,NA,TRBJ1-5,CASSPQIGDQPQHF,TGTGCCAGCTCACCACAAATCGGGGATCAGCCCCAGCATTTT
TRBV4-1,TRBD1,15,NA,TRBJ2-7,CASSQGGQVSYEQYF,TGCGCCAGCAGCCAAGGGGGACAGGTCTCCTACGAGCAGTACTTC
TRBV5-1,TRBD1,15,NA,TRBJ2-2,CASSSGQDYTGELFF,TGCGCCAGCAGCTCAGGACAGGACTACACCGGGGAGCTGTTTTTT
TRBV27,TRBD1,14,NA,TRBJ1-2,CASRPGDRGLGYTF,TGTGCCAGCAGGCCCGGGGACAGGGGGCTAGGCTACACCTTC
TRBV7-2,TRBD1,13,NA,TRBJ2-7,CASSRQGVHEQYF,TGTGCCAGCAGTAGACAGGGGGTCCACGAGCAGTACTTC
TRBV11-2,NA,13,NA,TRBJ1-2,CASSLVLESGYTF,TGTGCCAGCAGCTTAGTCTTAGAGAGCGGCTACACCTTC
TRBV6-1,NA,10,NA,TRBJ2-2,CASSHGELFF,TGTGCCAGCAGTCACGGGGAGCTGTTTTTT
TRBV7-9,NA,16,NA,TRBJ2-7,CSSSLPAGLVTYEQYF,TGTTCCAGCAGCTTACCCGCGGGACTTGTAACCTACGAGCAGTACTTC
TRBV4-2,TRBD1,19,NA,TRBJ2-6,CASSHRRDRVLSGANVLTF,TGTGCCAGCAGCCACCGCCGGGACAGAGTACTTTCCGGGGCCAACGTCCTGACTTTC
TRBV6-5,NA,15,NA,TRBJ1-1,CASSYSREWITEAFF,TGTGCCAGCAGTTACTCTAGGGAGTGGATCACTGAAGCTTTCTTT